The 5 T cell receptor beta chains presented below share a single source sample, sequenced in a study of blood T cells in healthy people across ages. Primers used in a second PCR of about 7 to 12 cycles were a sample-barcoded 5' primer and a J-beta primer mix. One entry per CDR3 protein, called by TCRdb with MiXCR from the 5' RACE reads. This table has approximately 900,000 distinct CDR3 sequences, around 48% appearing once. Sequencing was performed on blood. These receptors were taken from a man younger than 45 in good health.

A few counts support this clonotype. CDR3 coding DNA: TGTGCCAGCAGCTTACAGGGGATGAACACTGAAGCTTTCTTT. Translating it yields CASSLQGMNTEAFF. This chain joins TRBV11-3 and TRBJ1-1; perhaps TRBD1 as D (6 bases). Germline V gives CDR1 SGHNT, CDR2 YENEEA. The CDR3 is made up of 14 amino acids. With 2 bases removed from V and 0 bases from J, the gap between germline ends came to 7 bases.

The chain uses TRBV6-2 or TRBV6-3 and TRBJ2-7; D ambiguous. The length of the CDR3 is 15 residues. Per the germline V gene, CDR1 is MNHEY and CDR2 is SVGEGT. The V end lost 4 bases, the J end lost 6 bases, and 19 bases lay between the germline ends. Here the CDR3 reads CASSFRADFLREQYF. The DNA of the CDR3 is TGTGCCAGCAGTTTTCGGGCCGACTTTTTACGCGAGCAGTACTTC.

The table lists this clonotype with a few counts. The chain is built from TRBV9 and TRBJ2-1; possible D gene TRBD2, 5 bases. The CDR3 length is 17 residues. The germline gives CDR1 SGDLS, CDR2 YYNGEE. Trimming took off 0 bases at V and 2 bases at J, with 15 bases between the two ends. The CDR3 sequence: CASSVDPGSPPYNEQFF. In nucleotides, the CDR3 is TGTGCCAGCAGCGTAGATCCGGGGTCCCCCCCCTACAATGAGCAGTTCTTC.

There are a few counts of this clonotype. The CDR3 protein is CASSAGARNSPLHF. For the CDR3, the DNA is TGTGCCAGCAGTGCCGGGGCTCGAAATTCACCCCTCCACTTT. The rearrangement uses TRBV28 and TRBJ1-6, with D possibly TRBD1 on 5 matching bases. Germline V gene sequence: CDR1 MDHEN, CDR2 SYDVKM. The CDR3 has 14 amino acids. The V and J ends lost 5 bases and 7 bases respectively, with 12 bases between them. Looking up the rest from reference TRBV28 and TRBJ1-6 gives the full variable domain: DVKVTQSSRYLVKRTGEKVFLECVQDMDHENMFWYRQDPGLGLRLIYFSYDVKMKEKGDIPEGYSVSREKKERFSLILESASTNQTSMYLCASSAGARNSPLHFGNGTRLTVT.

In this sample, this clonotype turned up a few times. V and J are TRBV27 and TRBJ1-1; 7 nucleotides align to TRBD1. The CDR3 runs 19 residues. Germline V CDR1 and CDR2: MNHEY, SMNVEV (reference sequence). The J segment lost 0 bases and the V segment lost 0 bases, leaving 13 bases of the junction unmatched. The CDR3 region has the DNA TGTGCCAGCAGTTTATCGTACGGGACAGCTCGACGCATGAACACTGAAGCTTTCTTT. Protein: CASSLSYGTARRMNTEAFF.